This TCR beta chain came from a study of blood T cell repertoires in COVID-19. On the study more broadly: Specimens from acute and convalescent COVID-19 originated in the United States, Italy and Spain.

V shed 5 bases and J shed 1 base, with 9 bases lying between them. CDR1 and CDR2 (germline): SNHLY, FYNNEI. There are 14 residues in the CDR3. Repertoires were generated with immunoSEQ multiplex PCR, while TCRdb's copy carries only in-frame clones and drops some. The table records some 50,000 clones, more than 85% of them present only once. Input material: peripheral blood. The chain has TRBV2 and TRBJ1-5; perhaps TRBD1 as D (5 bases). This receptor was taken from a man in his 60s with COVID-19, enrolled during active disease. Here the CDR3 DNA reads TGTGCCAGCAGTAAGGGGTTGAGCAATCAGCCCCAGCATTTT. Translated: CASSKGLSNQPQHF.